Below, 30 T cell receptor beta chains from the same sample are listed, as sequenced in a study of graft-versus-host responses after intestinal transplantation. For these receptors, no antigen is known. Sequencing used immunoSEQ multiplex PCR; TCRdb keeps in-frame clones, though not all of them. The profile covers tens of thousands of clones, with roughly nine tenths appearing a single time and nearly 0.1% taken by the ten largest. This specimen consisted of unstimulated CD4+ T cells sorted from spleen or lymph node cells, obtained before intestinal transplant. These receptors were taken from a human donor who received an intestinal transplant.

A single count supports this clone. The chain uses TRBV19 and TRBJ2-3; D possibly corresponds to TRBD2 (6 bases). Germline V gene data show CDR1 as LNHDA and CDR2 as SQIVND (reference sequence). The CDR3 has 13 residues. V shed 10 bases and J shed 0 bases, with 11 bases lying between them. CDR3 residues: CAISGTSTDTQYF. The CDR3 nucleotides read TGTGCCATTTCCGGGACTAGCACAGATACGCAGTATTTT.

The chain has TRBV7-9 and TRBJ2-3, with a tentative D call TRBD2 (5 bases). CDR1 SEHNR and CDR2 FQNEAQ come from the germline V gene (reference sequence). V lost 1 base and J lost 0, with 11 bases in between. The CDR3 is 16 residues long. CDR3: CASSLGTGDSTDTQYF. The CDR3 region has the DNA TGTGCCAGCAGCTTAGGAACCGGGGATAGCACAGATACGCAGTATTTT.

The chain's CDR3 is CASSVQGGEQYF. The CDR3 coding sequence is TGTGCCAGCAGTGTGCAGGGGGGCGAGCAGTACTTC. The J gene is TRBJ2-7, the V gene TRBV6-1, with D tentatively TRBD1 (7 bases). CDR1 MNHNS and CDR2 SASEGT come from the germline V gene. The CDR3 runs 12 residues. V was pared by 4 bases and J by 6 bases, with 10 bases between.

In the case of this clone: One end of the junction is discordant with germline, which a read error may explain. The J gene is TRBJ2-7, the V gene TRBV2; D is undetermined. CDR3 length equals 13 residues. From germline, CDR1 is SNHLY and CDR2 FYNNEI. The CDR3 region has the DNA TGTGCCAGCGAAGCGACTGGAAATCCCCGGAGCAACTTC. It translates to CASEATGNPRSNF. Complete variable domain (other parts from reference TRBV2 and TRBJ2-7): EPEVTQTPSHQVTQMGQEVILRCVPISNHLYFYWYRQILGQKVEFLVSFYNNEISEKSEIFDDQFSVERPDGSNFTLKIRSTKLEDSAMYFCASEATGNPRSNFGPGTRLTVT.

The chain carries TRBV18 and TRBJ1-6; D not resolved. CDR1 is KGHSH, CDR2 LQKENI, per germline. Trimming took 5 bases from V and 6 from J, leaving 8 bases between them. CDR3 length: 13 amino acids. This CDR3 reads CASSSAGNSPLHF. The CDR3 DNA reads as TGTGCCAGCTCATCCGCGGGTAATTCACCCCTCCACTTT. Looking up the rest from reference TRBV18 and TRBJ1-6 gives the full variable domain: NAGVMQNPRHLVRRRGQEARLRCSPMKGHSHVYWYRQLPEEGLKFMVYLQKENIIDESGMPKERFSAEFPKEGPSILRIQQVVRGDSAAYFCASSSAGNSPLHFGNGTRLTVT.

The V call is TRBV7-9, the J call TRBJ1-1; TRBD1 matches at 12 bases. Germline assignment: CDR1 SEHNR and CDR2 FQNEAQ (reference sequence). The junction had 12 bases not matched to a gene; V was cut back by 5 bases and J by 11 bases. The CDR3 loop spans 15 amino acids. Written as DNA, the CDR3 is TGTGCCAGCAGCCCTAGGGGGGGGACAGGGGGCGTTGCTTTCTTT. As protein: CASSPRGGTGGVAFF.

This sequence joins TRBV19 and TRBJ1-1; D remains ambiguous. Trimming took 5 bases from V and 8 from J, leaving 15 bases between them. Per germline, CDR1 LNHDA and CDR2 SQIVND (reference sequence). This CDR3 spans 13 amino acids. The CDR3 DNA reads TGTGCCAGTAGTGCCTCTGGAGGAGGGGAAGCTTTCTTT. This sequence encodes CASSASGGGEAFF.

The chain uses TRBV30 and TRBJ2-2; D possibly corresponds to TRBD1 (5 bases). The CDR3 totals 11 residues. In germline, CDR1 is GTSNPN, CDR2 SVGIG (reference sequence). V lost 7 bases, J lost 7 bases, and 10 bases lay in between. CDR3 residues: CASQVNGELFF. The CDR3 nucleotides are TGTGCCTCACAGGTTAACGGGGAGCTGTTTTTT.

This chain links TRBV5-6 with TRBJ1-2, with D tentatively TRBD1 (5 bases). The CDR3 contains 16 residues. V dropped 5 bases and J dropped 4 bases, with 21 bases sitting between them. Germline-derived CDR1 and CDR2 are SGHDT and YYEEEE. CDR3 protein: CASSLNRYPLGYGYTF. The CDR3, as DNA: TGTGCCAGCAGTCTAAACAGGTACCCCCTCGGCTATGGCTACACCTTC.

The gene calls are TRBV11-3 and TRBJ1-1; a possible D gene is TRBD1 (5 bases). Germline V gene lookup returns CDR1 SGHNT and CDR2 YENEEA. This CDR3 contains 15 residues. V dropped 1 base and J dropped 1 base, with 10 bases sitting between them. The CDR3: CASSLVGGGNTEAFF. In DNA, the CDR3 is TGTGCCAGCAGCTTAGTTGGGGGGGGGAACACTGAAGCTTTCTTT.

Concerning this clone itself: At the DNA level, this CDR3 is encoded by other sequences in the same sample as well. The rearrangement links TRBV29-1 to TRBJ2-5, with D possibly TRBD2 on 5 matching bases. V was cut by 0 bases and J by 11 bases, with 13 bases left in between. CDR1 SQVTM and CDR2 ANQGSEA come from the germline V gene. This CDR3 spans 12 amino acids. The DNA of the CDR3 is TGCAGCGTTGAAGATTCTCCGAGGACTCAGTACTTC. This encodes CSVEDSPRTQYF.

The chain has TRBV19 and TRBJ2-7; TRBD1 matches at 8 bases. The CDR3 has 17 residues. Trimming removed 4 bases from V and 2 bases from J; junction bases left unmatched: 13. Germline V gives CDR1 LNHDA, CDR2 SQIVND (reference sequence). The CDR3 is CASSTASWTGIPYEQYF. The CDR3, as DNA: TGTGCCAGTAGTACCGCTTCTTGGACAGGGATTCCCTACGAGCAGTACTTC. The whole variable domain, filled in from reference TRBV19 and TRBJ2-7, reads DGGITQSPKYLFRKEGQNVTLSCEQNLNHDAMYWYRQDPGQGLRLIYYSQIVNDFQKGDIAEGYSVSREKKESFPLTVTSAQKNPTAFYLCASSTASWTGIPYEQYFGPGTRLTVT.

The genes are TRBV27 and TRBJ2-3, with D possibly TRBD2 on 7 matching bases. Germline CDR1 MNHEY, CDR2 SMNVEV (reference sequence). The CDR3 loop spans 16 amino acids. Trimming pared 4 bases from V and 0 bases from J, leaving 14 bases between. CDR3 amino acids: CASSYRRGASTDTQYF. CDR3 nucleotides: TGTGCCAGCAGTTATCGACGGGGGGCTAGCACAGATACGCAGTATTTT.

V is TRBV5-1 and J is TRBJ2-7; D may be TRBD2 (6 bases). Trimming cost V 0 bases and J 3 bases, with 13 bases left between them. The germline V gene has CDR1 SGHRS and CDR2 YFSETQ. The CDR3 is made up of 15 amino acids. The CDR3 region is CASSLVPGAFYEQYF. The CDR3 region has the DNA TGCGCCAGCAGCTTGGTACCGGGAGCCTTCTACGAGCAGTACTTC.

The chain employs TRBV7-2 and TRBJ2-5, with 10 nucleotides matching TRBD1. The better agreement between TRBJ2-7 and the DNA end casts doubt on the J call. CDR3 length: 14 residues. From germline, CDR1 is SGHTA and CDR2 FQGNSA. The CDR3 reads CASSSTGGAYEQYF. The CDR3 DNA reads TGTGCCAGCAGCTCGACAGGGGGCGCCTACGAGCAGTACTTC.

The V gene is TRBV7-9, the J gene TRBJ2-5; 9 bases are shared with TRBD1. Germline lookup yields CDR1 SEHNR and CDR2 FQNEAQ (reference sequence). The CDR3 runs 16 residues. The ends lost 4 bases at V and 3 bases at J; junction bases unmatched: 9. CDR3 coding DNA: TGTGCCAGCAGCTCTCAGGACAGGGGAGGTGAAGAGACCCAGTACTTC. Protein sequence: CASSSQDRGGEETQYF.

V usage is TRBV6-5 and J usage is TRBJ1-1, with no clear D. This CDR3 is built from 15 residues. Germline V gene lookup returns CDR1 MNHEY and CDR2 SVGAGI. The V end was cut by 2 bases, the J end by 1 base, with 11 bases between. In DNA form, the CDR3 reads TGTGCCAGCAGTTACAGGAGGACCACGAACACTGAAGCTTTCTTT. Protein sequence: CASSYRRTTNTEAFF.

The chain recombines TRBV7-2 with TRBJ2-7, with 11 bases lining up with TRBD2. CDR1 SGHTA and CDR2 FQGNSA come from the germline V gene. The CDR3 extends over 14 amino acids. The ends lost 5 bases at V and 3 bases at J; junction bases unmatched: 3. In nucleotides, the CDR3 is TGTGCCAGCAGCAGGGGACTAGCGGACTACGAGCAGTACTTC. Encoded protein: CASSRGLADYEQYF.

This chain connects TRBV29-1 to TRBJ2-7, with D perhaps matching TRBD1 (5 bases). This CDR3 comprises 15 residues. Germline-derived CDR1 and CDR2 are SQVTM and ANQGSEA. V lost 6 bases and J 3 bases, leaving 21 bases between the germline ends. The CDR3 loop is CSVQRGSPHGYEQYF. CDR3 DNA: TGCAGCGTACAAAGGGGCAGCCCACATGGCTACGAGCAGTACTTC.

The chain carries TRBV5-6 and TRBJ1-1, with TRBD1 matching over 7 bases. Germline-derived CDR1 and CDR2 are SGHDT and YYEEEE. The CDR3 has 13 residues. With V trimmed by 4 bases and J by 2 bases, 2 bases remained unmatched. The CDR3 region has the DNA TGTGCCAGCAGCAGGGGGCTCAACACTGAAGCTTTCTTT. Its protein product is CASSRGLNTEAFF.

This chain joins TRBV5-4 and TRBJ2-7; TRBD2 might be the D (7 bases). This CDR3 comprises 16 residues. V shed 3 bases and J shed 9 bases, with 25 bases lying between them. CDR1 SGHNT and CDR2 YYREEE come from the germline V gene (reference sequence). Here the CDR3 reads CASSSTGGDTLRVQYF. Written as DNA, the CDR3 is TGTGCCAGCAGCTCCACGGGGGGCGATACCCTACGAGTGCAGTACTTC.

The chain links TRBV13 to TRBJ2-3; D may be TRBD2 (5 bases). The CDR3 consists of 14 residues. Germline V CDR1 and CDR2: PRHDT, FYEKMQ (reference sequence). Trimming took 0 bases from V and 8 from J, leaving 12 bases between them. CDR3 DNA sequence: TGTGCCAGCAGCTTAGGGGACGGACGGGGTACGCAGTATTTT. It codes for CASSLGDGRGTQYF.

The V gene is TRBV29-1, the J gene TRBJ1-2; D unclear. Germline assignment: CDR1 SQVTM and CDR2 ANQGSEA. This CDR3 is 12 amino acids long. The V gene lost 8 bases and the J gene lost 4 bases, with 14 bases spanning the gap. The CDR3 DNA reads TGCAGCACCAGCGAATCCTCCTATGGCTACACCTTC. The encoded protein is CSTSESSYGYTF.

The genes are TRBV15 and TRBJ1-1; 8 nucleotides align to TRBD1. Germline values: CDR1 LNHNV, CDR2 YYDKDF (reference sequence). V shed 0 bases and J 5 bases; nucleotides not matched to a gene: 5. The CDR3 contains 15 residues. CDR3 in amino acids: CATSRDLQGATEAFF. CDR3 DNA: TGTGCCACCAGCAGAGATCTGCAGGGGGCAACTGAAGCTTTCTTT.

V and J are TRBV11-3 and TRBJ1-3, with D uncertain. Germline values: CDR1 SGHNT, CDR2 YENEEA. CDR3 length: 15 residues. Trimming cost V 5 bases and J 0 bases, with 11 bases left between them. The DNA for the CDR3 is TGTGCCAGCAGCCTGGACGGGGTCTCTGGAAACACCATATATTTT. It is translated as CASSLDGVSGNTIYF.

This chain joins TRBV9 and TRBJ1-1, with 7 positions matching TRBD1. CDR1 is SGDLS and CDR2 is YYNGEE in the germline V gene. Germline trimming cut 0 bases from V and 8 bases from J; bases unmatched to any gene: 7. The CDR3 contains 14 residues. The CDR3 bases are TGTGCCAGCAGCGTAGCCCTAGGGACAGCCGAAGCTTTCTTT. It translates to CASSVALGTAEAFF.

The V gene is TRBV5-6, the J gene TRBJ2-1; D is perhaps TRBD1 (7 bases). Germline V lookup: CDR1 SGHDT, CDR2 YYEEEE. This CDR3 has 14 residues. Trimming shortened V by 3 bases and J by 10 bases, and 17 bases separated the two germline ends. In nucleotides, the CDR3 is TGTGCCAGCAGCTCCCAAGGAGGGGGCGGCGAGCAGTTCTTC. Its protein product is CASSSQGGGGEQFF.

The J gene is TRBJ2-7, the V gene TRBV5-1; D perhaps matches TRBD2 (5 bases). Trimming removed 3 bases at V and 2 bases at J, with 12 bases between. The CDR3 sequence is 14 residues long. Germline V gene lookup returns CDR1 SGHRS and CDR2 YFSETQ. For the CDR3, the DNA is TGCGCCAGCAGCTACGGACTGGTGACCTACGAGCAGTACTTC. This translates into CASSYGLVTYEQYF.

The rearrangement uses TRBV23-1 and TRBJ2-7; TRBD1 aligns across 7 bases. Being an ORF, TRBV23-1 has a function that is uncertain. The CDR3 spans 15 residues. The V segment lost 3 bases and the J segment 0 bases; nucleotides outside the gene matches: 5. The CDR3, as DNA: TGCGCCAGCAGTCAGTGGGACAGCTGCTCCTACGAGCAGTACTTC. Its protein is CASSQWDSCSYEQYF.

This chain connects TRBV29-1 to TRBJ1-2; D gene ambiguous. The germline V gene has CDR1 SQVTM and CDR2 ANQGSEA. Trimming took 5 bases from V and 2 from J, leaving 9 bases between them. The CDR3 extends over 12 amino acids. CDR3 sequence reads: CSVNNGNYGYTF. The CDR3, as DNA: TGCAGCGTTAATAACGGGAACTATGGCTACACCTTC.